Detailed here is one TCR beta chain. The sample is drawn from a study of blood T cell repertoires in COVID-19. Whole-study context: Samples came from the United States, Italy and Spain, spanning acute and convalescent COVID-19. From T cells, B-cell-depleted T cells, or PBMCs came the material, which was cDNA or gDNA.

Enrollment of patients from Seattle took place during active infection, with longitudinal follow-up. Per the original data handling: Amplification of reference gene primers provided the estimated nucleated cell counts. Sequencing was performed with immunoSEQ multiplex PCR; in TCRdb, only in-frame clones are kept and a portion is missing. V and J calls and clone size are copied from that table; D and trimming were computed from the DNA. This repertoire shows about 220,000 clones, around four fifths found once; its top ten account for 5.2%. This TCR came from a woman in her sixties or seventies with COVID-19, enrolled during active disease. The sample consisted of peripheral blood.

The CDR3 protein is CASSLGQPDSGNTIYF. CDR3 in DNA: TGTGCCAGCAGCTTGGGACAGCCGGACTCTGGAAACACCATATATTTT. V gene TRBV7-8 combines with J gene TRBJ1-3; 7 bases line up with TRBD1. CDR3 length: 16 residues. Germline V gene data show CDR1 as SGHVS and CDR2 as FQNEAQ. V shed 3 bases, J shed 0 bases, and the junction held 5 bases outside the gene matches.